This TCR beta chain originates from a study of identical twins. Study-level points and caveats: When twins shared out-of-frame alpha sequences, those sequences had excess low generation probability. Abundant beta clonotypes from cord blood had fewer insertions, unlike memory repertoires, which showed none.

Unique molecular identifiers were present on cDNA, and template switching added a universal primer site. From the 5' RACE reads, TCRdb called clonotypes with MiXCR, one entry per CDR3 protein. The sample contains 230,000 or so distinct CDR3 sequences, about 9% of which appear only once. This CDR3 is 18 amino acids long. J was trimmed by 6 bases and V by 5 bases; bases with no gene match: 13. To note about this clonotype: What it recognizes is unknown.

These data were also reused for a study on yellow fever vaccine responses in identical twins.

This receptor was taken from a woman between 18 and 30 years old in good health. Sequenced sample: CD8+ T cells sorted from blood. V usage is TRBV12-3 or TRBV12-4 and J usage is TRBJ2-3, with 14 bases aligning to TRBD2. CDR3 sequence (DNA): TGTGCCAGCAGTCCTAAGACACGACTAGCGGGGGGGGCCGATACGCAGTATTTT. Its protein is CASSPKTRLAGGADTQYF.